The clone carrying this T cell receptor (beta chain) was observed at least ten times. The antigen is not known. Unique molecular identifiers were incorporated when the TCRbeta library was constructed. One entry per CDR3 protein, called by TCRdb with MiXCR from the PCR reads. Among 250,000 to 300,000 distinct CDR3 sequences listed, 11% were seen once. This CDR3 has 17 residues. V was clipped by 1 base and J by 7 bases; unmatched bases: 6. The sample originates from a study of T-cell reconstitution after alpha-beta-depleted transplantation in children. Broader study findings: There were some patients whose high TCRbeta diversity at day 60 came from surviving recipient T cells and thymic progenitors.

The sequence was obtained from a male patient aged 2 to 10 who had a stem cell transplant for chronic granulomatous disease, so the T cells may come from the graft donor. The sequencing here drew on peripheral blood, taken 180 days after TCRalphabeta/CD19-depleted stem cell transplant. The J gene is TRBJ2-1, the V gene TRBV12-3 or TRBV12-4; 14 nucleotides match TRBD2. The CDR3 sequence: CASSLGTSGGPGNEQFF. CDR3 bases: TGTGCCAGCAGTTTAGGGACTAGCGGGGGGCCAGGGAATGAGCAGTTCTTC.